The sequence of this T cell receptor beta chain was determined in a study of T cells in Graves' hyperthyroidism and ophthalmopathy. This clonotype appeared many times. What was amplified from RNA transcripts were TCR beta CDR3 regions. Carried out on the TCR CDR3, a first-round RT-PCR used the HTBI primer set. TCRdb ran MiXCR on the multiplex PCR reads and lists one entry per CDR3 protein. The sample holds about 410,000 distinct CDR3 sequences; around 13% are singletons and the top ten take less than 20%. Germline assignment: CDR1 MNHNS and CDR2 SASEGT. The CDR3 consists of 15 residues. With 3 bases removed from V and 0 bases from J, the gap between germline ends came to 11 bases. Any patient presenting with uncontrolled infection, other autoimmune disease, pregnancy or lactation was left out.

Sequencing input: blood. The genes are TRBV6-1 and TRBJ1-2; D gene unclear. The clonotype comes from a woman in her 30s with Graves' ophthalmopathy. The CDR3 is CASSDGREANYGYTF. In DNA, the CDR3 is TGTGCCAGCAGTGACGGCAGAGAGGCTAACTATGGCTACACCTTC.